This T cell receptor beta chain comes out of a study of T cells after yellow fever vaccination. Findings and caveats of the study: The booster response re-showed most primary clones: 96% CD4, approximately 90% CD8.

TCRdb itself ran the 5' RACE reads through MiXCR, one entry per CDR3 protein. This sample has hundreds of thousands of distinct CDR3 sequences, with approximately 13% found just once. In the case of this clonotype: The antigen remains unidentified.

The CDR3 is 13 amino acids. V trimming: 4 bases; J trimming: 7 bases; junction bases outside the gene matches: 3. Germline CDR1 and CDR2: KGHDR and SFDVKD. Sequences were derived from PBMCs, sampled on the day of the yellow fever booster vaccination. The TCR originated in a man aged 30 to 45 who received the YFV17D yellow fever vaccine. The chain couples TRBV24-1 to TRBJ2-1; TRBD2 aligns across 7 bases. DNA for the CDR3: TGTGCCACCAGTGAGGGAGGGTGGAATGAGCAGTTCTTC. Amino acids: CATSEGGWNEQFF.